Listed here are 5 T cell receptor beta chains from one sample, sequenced in a study of CD8 T cells in Susac syndrome. Random hexamers were used to reverse transcribe about 0.45 to 1 ug of RNA. A single record per CDR3 protein comes from TCRdb applying MiXCR to the immunoSEQ multiplex PCR reads. The sample lists hundreds of thousands of distinct CDR3 sequences, less than 95% occurring once. Sequencing used CD4+ T cells from PBMCs. All receptors derive from a human donor with Susac syndrome.

The rearrangement links TRBV5-1 to TRBJ1-1; a possible D gene is TRBD1 (6 bases). The V end was cut by 1 base, the J end by 5 bases, with 12 bases between. CDR1 and CDR2 (germline): SGHRS, YFSETQ. CDR3 length: 14 residues. The CDR3 protein is CASSLWAGETEAFF. The CDR3, as DNA: TGCGCCAGCAGCTTGTGGGCAGGGGAGACTGAAGCTTTCTTT.

V is TRBV5-1 and J is TRBJ2-3, with TRBD2 identical over 11 bases. Germline V CDR1 and CDR2: SGHRS, YFSETQ. With V trimmed by 0 bases and J by 4 bases, 1 base remained unmatched. This CDR3 region has 15 residues. This CDR3 reads CASSLGLAGPDTQYF. DNA of the CDR3: TGCGCCAGCAGCTTGGGACTAGCGGGGCCAGATACGCAGTATTTT. The variable domain in full, with the rest retrieved from reference TRBV5-1 and TRBJ2-3, is KAGVTQTPRYLIKTRGQQVTLSCSPISGHRSVSWYQQTPGQGLQFLFEYFSETQRNKGNFPGRFSGRQFSNSRSEMNVSTLELGDSALYLCASSLGLAGPDTQYFGPGTRLTVL.

V and J are TRBV19 and TRBJ2-3, with TRBD2 matching 12 bases. The germline V gene encodes CDR1 LNHDA and CDR2 SQIVND (reference sequence). Unmatched junction bases numbered 9, after V lost 5 bases and J lost 6 bases. The CDR3 spans 16 residues. For the CDR3, the DNA is TGTGCCAGTAGTTCTCCGCTAGCGGGGGGGCGGGATACGCAGTATTTT. It is translated as CASSSPLAGGRDTQYF.

The rearrangement uses TRBV5-1 and TRBJ2-7, with 9 bases aligning to TRBD1. After removal of 3 bases from V and 3 bases from J, the junction contained 7 bases not matched to a gene. This CDR3 is 15 amino acids long. CDR1 SGHRS and CDR2 YFSETQ come from the germline V gene. The CDR3 DNA is TGCGCCAGCAGCTCAGACCCGGGACAGGGCTACGAGCAGTACTTC. Translated: CASSSDPGQGYEQYF.

The genes are TRBV4-3 and TRBJ2-1; TRBD2 aligns across 13 bases. The CDR3 consists of 18 residues. Trimming at V came to 1 base and at J to 10 bases, leaving 13 bases not matched to a gene. Germline V gene data show CDR1 as LGHNA and CDR2 as YSLEER. CDR3 residues: CASSQATPGLAGLGEQFF. In DNA, the CDR3 is TGCGCCAGCAGCCAAGCCACCCCGGGACTAGCGGGGCTAGGGGAGCAGTTCTTC.